The clone carrying this TCR beta chain was picked up many times. Its antigen is currently unknown. Indicated time point: newly diagnosed GD, antithyroid drugs for less than 3 months. Generation of the TCR library employed RNA extracted from PBMCs. Per American Thyroid Association guidelines, Graves' disease was diagnosed. Germline values: CDR1 KGHDR, CDR2 SFDVKD. The CDR3 sequence is 16 residues long. V gave up 0 bases and J gave up 7 bases; unmatched junction bases: 6. The data stem from a study of regulatory T cells in long-lasting Graves disease. Overall study results and limits: Persistent Graves' disease cases displayed lower TCR diversity than newly diagnosed ones.

Arm-PCR with iRepertoire HTBI primers amplified the CDR3 regions for these TCR beta libraries. From the multiplex PCR reads, TCRdb called clonotypes with MiXCR, one entry per CDR3 protein. The sample has around 320,000 distinct CDR3 sequences; roughly a sixth are singletons. This sample also belongs to another study, concerning T cells in Graves' hyperthyroidism and ophthalmopathy. Turning to that study: Blood also showed most of the thyroid clonotypes that were expanded above 0.001.

Sample: peripheral blood mononuclear cells (PBMCs), taken at new diagnosis, from a patient treated with antithyroid drugs. The chain has TRBV24-1 and TRBJ2-1; 9 bases map to TRBD1. The receptor's source is a man aged 40-50 years with Graves disease. The CDR3 loop is CATSDLPGQGKNEQFF. In nucleotides, the CDR3 is TGTGCCACCAGTGATTTGCCGGGACAGGGTAAGAATGAGCAGTTCTTC.